Detailed here is one T cell receptor (beta chain). Antigen unknown. The data were obtained in a study of vaccination effects on CD4 cells after COVID-19. Study observations and caveats: The study got few convalescent patients and did not collect any early post-infection timepoints.

Expansion of antigen-specific CD4+ T cells with viral peptide pools was carried out by the ViraFEST assay before sequencing. After less than 11 days in culture, the CD4+ T cells were isolated. Each person got two doses of an mRNA SARS-CoV-2 vaccine, BNT162b2 or mRNA-1273. Recipients of the vaccine had no prior SARS-CoV-2 infection and negative nucleocapsid antibodies. On both days 3 and 7, half of the culture medium was replaced with IL-2 medium. The CDR3 is 14 amino acids. Germline lookup yields CDR1 SGHTA and CDR2 FQGTGA. The trim removed 5 bases at V and 3 bases at J, leaving 3 bases unmatched. The protocol was immunoSEQ multiplex PCR, while the TCRdb copy is restricted to in-frame clones and leaves out a portion. This table holds tens of thousands of clones, more than 75% found once.

The sequences come from CD4+ T cells from PBMCs cultured with HCoV-NL63 spike peptides, collected after COVID-19 vaccination. V and J are TRBV7-3 and TRBJ2-3, with 9 bases lining up with TRBD1. This TCR was recovered from a human donor who received a COVID-19 vaccine. Some clones in this sample may be carry-over from other donors' samples. The CDR3 coding sequence is TGTGCCAGCAGCCCGGACAGGGGAACAGATACGCAGTATTTT. Its translation is CASSPDRGTDTQYF.